This T cell receptor beta chain was identified during a study of shared T cell receptors in the human thymus. Sequenced by immunoSEQ multiplex PCR; TCRdb stores in-frame clones only, minus some. This table holds about 660,000 clones, 85% to 90% found once. Germline V lookup: CDR1 LGHNA, CDR2 YSLEER. This CDR3 has 18 amino acids. Between the trimmed V and J ends, which lost 1 base and 2 bases, there was a span of 20 bases. The sample also formed part of further work on human thymus T cells. That paper notes: Having surgery to correct congenital heart defects, healthy Finnish infants acted as the donors. Resected material from corrective heart surgery provided the thymus tissue analysed. Thymic and blood repertoires seemed to favor certain V and J genes.

This clonotype was obtained from a boy in the first two years of life with a congenital heart defect. The sample consisted of thymocytes. V usage is TRBV4-3 and J usage is TRBJ2-5; a possible D gene is TRBD2 (7 bases). DNA for the CDR3: TGCGCCAGCAGCCAAGGTGTGAAAGGGGGAGGGCTTCAAGAGACCCAGTACTTC. It is translated as CASSQGVKGGGLQETQYF.